One sample yielded the 16 T cell receptor beta chains listed below, sequenced in a study of blood T cell repertoires in COVID-19. Generated by immunoSEQ multiplex PCR, the TCRdb table keeps only in-frame clones and is missing some. The sample contains 70,000 to 90,000 clones, 88% of which appear only once. Material: peripheral blood. These receptor sequences come from a man aged 50 to 59 with acute or convalescent COVID-19.

This clone turned up a few times. The chain employs TRBV5-1 and TRBJ1-2, with D uncertain. The V end lost 0 bases, the J end lost 7 bases, and 10 bases lay between the germline ends. Germline V gene data show CDR1 as SGHRS and CDR2 as YFSETQ. This CDR3 has 13 residues. The CDR3 DNA is TGCGCCAGCAGCTTGGCTGCTGGCTCTGGCTACACCTTC. This sequence encodes CASSLAAGSGYTF.

The rearrangement links TRBV7-2 to TRBJ1-1; TRBD1 matches at 7 bases. Germline assignment: CDR1 SGHTA and CDR2 FQGNSA. The CDR3 runs to 15 residues. J was trimmed by 2 bases and V by 4 bases; bases with no gene match: 7. CDR3 loop: CASSWETGINTEAFF. The CDR3 bases are TGTGCCAGCAGCTGGGAGACAGGGATTAACACTGAAGCTTTCTTT.

The chain uses TRBV7-2 and TRBJ2-5; D is unresolved. The length of the CDR3 is 14 residues. Looked up from germline, CDR1 is SGHTA and CDR2 is FQGNSA. The V and J ends lost 2 bases and 1 base respectively, with 8 bases between them. This CDR3 is CASSLFGSQETQYF. In nucleotides, the CDR3 is TGTGCCAGCAGCTTATTTGGCTCCCAAGAGACCCAGTACTTC.

V gene TRBV3-1 (or the pseudogene TRBV3-2) combines with J gene TRBJ1-6; D remains ambiguous. This CDR3 contains 12 residues. V gave up 0 bases and J gave up 12 bases, with 6 bases separating them. CDR1 and CDR2 (germline): LGHDT, YNNKEL (reference sequence). The CDR3: CASSQEGGPLHF. The CDR3 DNA follows: TGTGCCAGCAGCCAAGAGGGAGGACCCCTCCACTTT.

This rearrangement joins TRBV18 to TRBJ1-1; no firm D call. Deletions cut 1 base from V and 0 bases from J, with 6 bases between. The CDR3 consists of 14 residues. CDR1 and CDR2 from the germline V gene are KGHSH and LQKENI. The CDR3 DNA reads TGTGCCAGCTCACCACAGGAGTTGAACACTGAAGCTTTCTTT. Its protein product is CASSPQELNTEAFF.

This chain joins TRBV3-1 (or the pseudogene TRBV3-2) and TRBJ1-1; no clear D gene. The V gene's germline CDR1 is LGHDT and CDR2 YNNKEL (reference sequence). V dropped 0 bases and J dropped 6 bases, with 8 bases sitting between them. This CDR3 spans 13 amino acids. CDR3 nucleotide sequence: TGTGCCAGCAGCCAAGACCGGCAGGCTGAAGCTTTCTTT. Amino acids: CASSQDRQAEAFF.

The J gene is TRBJ2-5, the V gene TRBV3-1 (or the pseudogene TRBV3-2); perhaps TRBD1 as D (5 bases). Trimming removed 1 base at V and 5 bases at J, with 11 bases between. The CDR3 consists of 14 residues. Germline V lookup: CDR1 LGHDT, CDR2 YNNKEL (reference sequence). CDR3 sequence: CASSQGGAKETQYF. In DNA, the CDR3 is TGTGCCAGCAGCCAAGGGGGCGCGAAGGAGACCCAGTACTTC.

V is TRBV24-1 and J is TRBJ1-2; perhaps TRBD1 as D (6 bases). V was clipped by 2 bases and J by 5 bases, with 8 bases between them. This CDR3 has 13 residues. Germline V gives CDR1 KGHDR, CDR2 SFDVKD. DNA for the CDR3: TGTGCCACCAGTGATTACCAGGGGTATGGCTACACCTTC. Its translation: CATSDYQGYGYTF.

This clone was found once. J is TRBJ2-1 and V is TRBV6-2 or TRBV6-3; 10 positions agree with TRBD2. The CDR3 is made up of 16 amino acids. The V and J ends lost 0 bases and 3 bases, in that order; junction bases with no gene match: 2. Per germline, CDR1 MNHEY and CDR2 SVGEGT. The CDR3 loop is CASSYSPSGGYNEQFF. CDR3 DNA sequence: TGTGCCAGCAGTTACTCGCCTAGCGGGGGCTACAATGAGCAGTTCTTC.

With regard to this clone: A read error may produce the germline difference seen at one junction end. The rearrangement uses TRBV2 and TRBJ2-5; D possibly corresponds to TRBD2 (7 bases). The CDR3 has 13 residues. Germline lookup yields CDR1 SNHLY and CDR2 FYNNEI. The CDR3 sequence: CASSELGGAHHNF. The CDR3, as DNA: TGTGCCAGCAGTGAACTGGGGGGGGCGCATCATAACTTC.

The chain uses TRBV7-9 and TRBJ2-3, with 9 nucleotides matching TRBD2. The CDR3 sequence is 14 residues long. The germline V gene encodes CDR1 SEHNR and CDR2 FQNEAQ (reference sequence). Trimming at V came to 6 bases and at J to 2 bases, leaving 3 bases not matched to a gene. DNA of the CDR3: TGTGCCAGCAGTAGCGGGGGTCTCACAGATACGCAGTATTTT. Residues: CASSSGGLTDTQYF.

The gene calls are TRBV5-1 and TRBJ2-5, with TRBD2 identical over 8 bases. The germline V gene has CDR1 SGHRS and CDR2 YFSETQ. The V gene end was trimmed by 4 bases and the J gene end by 5 bases; junction bases not matched to a gene: 4. The CDR3 loop spans 13 amino acids. CDR3: CASSQGLEETQYF. The CDR3 nucleotides are TGCGCCAGCAGCCAGGGACTAGAGGAGACCCAGTACTTC.

CDR3 bases: TGTGCCAGCAGCCAATTCACAGGCGGGGGGGAGACCCAGTACTTC. Translated: CASSQFTGGGETQYF. The V call is TRBV3-1 (or the pseudogene TRBV3-2), the J call TRBJ2-5; 8 bases are shared with TRBD2. CDR3 length: 15 residues. Germline assignment: CDR1 LGHDT and CDR2 YNNKEL (reference sequence). Trimming at V came to 2 bases and at J to 5 bases, leaving 7 bases not matched to a gene.

CDR3 sequence: CASSPQGAHEKLFF. CDR3 in DNA: TGTGCCAGCAGCCCACAGGGAGCCCACGAAAAACTGTTTTTT. V usage is TRBV6-5 and J usage is TRBJ1-4; D is possibly TRBD1 (6 bases). The V gene lost 6 bases and the J gene lost 8 bases, with 16 bases spanning the gap. The germline gives CDR1 MNHEY, CDR2 SVGAGI. The CDR3 runs to 14 residues.

The chain employs TRBV7-9 and TRBJ1-5; possible D gene TRBD1, 6 bases. The CDR3 is 16 amino acids. Per germline, CDR1 SEHNR and CDR2 FQNEAQ (reference sequence). V lost 4 bases, J lost 2 bases, and 15 bases lay in between. CDR3 sequence (DNA): TGTGCCAGCAGCTCCCAGACCTGGACAGGCAATCAGCCCCAGCATTTT. It yields the protein CASSSQTWTGNQPQHF.

This chain uses TRBV29-1 with TRBJ1-2, with 8 bases fitting TRBD1. The germline V gene encodes CDR1 SQVTM and CDR2 ANQGSEA. The CDR3 is 12 amino acids. After removal of 7 bases from V and 4 bases from J, the junction contained 5 bases not matched to a gene. The chain's CDR3 is CSEGQDTYGYTF. DNA of the CDR3: TGCAGCGAGGGACAGGATACCTATGGCTACACCTTC.